Following are 27 T cell receptor beta chains from one sample sequenced in a study of blood T cell repertoires in COVID-19. Here immunoSEQ multiplex PCR was the method, and the copy in TCRdb shows in-frame clones only, minus some. The table includes about 480,000 clones, about 89% detected once. Sequencing was performed on peripheral blood. These receptors were collected from a woman in her forties or fifties with COVID-19, enrolled during active disease.

V is TRBV12-5 and J is TRBJ2-3, with 7 bases aligning to TRBD1. The V gene end was trimmed by 1 base and the J gene end by 6 bases; junction bases not matched to a gene: 7. This CDR3 is built from 15 residues. Germline CDR1 and CDR2: LGHNT and FRNRAP. The CDR3 sequence is CASGLGDRLSDTQYF. CDR3 bases: TGTGCTAGTGGTTTGGGGGACAGACTCTCGGATACGCAGTATTTT. The entire variable domain, with the rest obtained from reference TRBV12-5 and TRBJ2-3, is as follows: DARVTQTPRHKVTEMGQEVTMRCQPILGHNTVFWYRQTMMQGLELLAYFRNRAPLDDSGMPKDRFSAEMPDATLATLKIQPSEPRDSAVYFCASGLGDRLSDTQYFGPGTRLTVL.

This clone was observed once. V and J are TRBV5-4 and TRBJ2-7; tentative D call: TRBD1 (5 bases). CDR3 size: 13 residues. V was cut by 7 bases and J by 4 bases, with 15 bases left in between. Germline V gives CDR1 SGHNT, CDR2 YYREEE (reference sequence). CDR3 DNA sequence: TGTGCCAGCGGATTGGCAGGGTGGTACGAGCAGTACTTC. Protein product: CASGLAGWYEQYF.

The chain has TRBV28 and TRBJ2-2; the match to TRBD2 covers 7 bases. CDR1 MDHEN and CDR2 SYDVKM come from the germline V gene. This CDR3 has 16 amino acids. The junction had 11 bases not matched to a gene; V was cut back by 6 bases and J by 4 bases. CDR3 in DNA: TGTGCCAGCAGGTGGGGGGGGGACTCCATCACCGGGGAGCTGTTTTTT. This codes for CASRWGGDSITGELFF.

V is TRBV10-2 and J is TRBJ2-1; TRBD2 matches 8 bases. V dropped 6 bases and J dropped 7; count of bases not matched to a gene: 8. Germline V gene data show CDR1 as WSHSY and CDR2 as SAAADI. CDR3 length equals 14 residues. The CDR3 spells CASRGISGGNEQFF. The CDR3 bases are TGCGCCAGCAGAGGTATCAGCGGGGGTAATGAGCAGTTCTTC.

The chain uses TRBV28 and TRBJ1-1; 10 nucleotides agree with TRBD1. The ends lost 6 bases at V and 4 bases at J; junction bases unmatched: 20. The CDR3 contains 19 residues. Germline loops: CDR1 MDHEN, CDR2 SYDVKM. The CDR3 loop is CASSRPFNPGTGVGTEAFF. For the CDR3, the DNA is TGTGCCAGCAGCCGACCTTTCAACCCCGGGACAGGGGTTGGCACTGAAGCTTTCTTT. Variable domain in full (rest from reference TRBV28 and TRBJ1-1): DVKVTQSSRYLVKRTGEKVFLECVQDMDHENMFWYRQDPGLGLRLIYFSYDVKMKEKGDIPEGYSVSREKKERFSLILESASTNQTSMYLCASSRPFNPGTGVGTEAFFGQGTRLTVV.

This CDR3 reads CASSRQGVEKLFF. DNA for the CDR3: TGTGCCAGCAGTCGACAGGGAGTTGAAAAACTGTTTTTT. The rearrangement links TRBV12-3 or TRBV12-4 to TRBJ1-4, with TRBD1 matching 7 bases. CDR3 length: 13 residues. V lost 5 bases, J lost 7 bases, and 4 bases stayed unmatched.

The rearrangement joins TRBV5-4 to TRBJ2-1; 13 nucleotides align to TRBD2. Germline lookup yields CDR1 SGHNT and CDR2 YYREEE (reference sequence). The CDR3 sequence is 16 residues long. V lost 3 bases, J lost 7 bases, and 7 bases stayed unmatched. The CDR3 coding sequence is TGTGCCAGCAGCTCTGGGGGACTAGCGGGGCCGAATGAGCAGTTCTTC. It is translated as CASSSGGLAGPNEQFF.

The chain uses TRBV29-1 and TRBJ2-3, with TRBD2 matching over 8 bases. The CDR3 covers 13 residues. From germline, CDR1 is SQVTM and CDR2 ANQGSEA. With V trimmed by 5 bases and J by 5 bases, 6 bases remained unmatched. As DNA, the CDR3 is TGCAGCGTTCCGGGACTAGATTTAGATACGCAGTATTTT. It translates to CSVPGLDLDTQYF.

The chain is built from TRBV5-1 and TRBJ2-2, with D possibly TRBD2 on 6 matching bases. There are 17 residues in the CDR3. Germline loops: CDR1 SGHRS, CDR2 YFSETQ. V lost 4 bases, J lost 4 bases, and 20 bases lay in between. The chain's CDR3 is CASSVRSAGPRTGELFF. CDR3 nucleotide sequence: TGCGCCAGCAGCGTACGTTCCGCGGGACCCCGCACCGGGGAGCTGTTTTTT.

This rearrangement joins TRBV12-3 or TRBV12-4 to TRBJ2-7, with a possible D match to TRBD2 (7 bases). The CDR3 is made up of 12 amino acids. V gave up 8 bases and J gave up 6 bases, with 14 bases separating them. CDR3 residues: CASGRGASEQYF. CDR3 bases: TGTGCCAGCGGCCGGGGGGCCAGCGAGCAGTACTTC.

The gene calls are TRBV15 and TRBJ2-3; TRBD2 is a possible D gene (6 bases). Germline-derived CDR1 and CDR2 are LNHNV and YYDKDF (reference sequence). This CDR3 has 16 amino acids. The V end lost 1 base, the J end lost 9 bases, and 20 bases lay between the germline ends. The CDR3 loop is CATSRGLGGVEGTQYF. CDR3 nucleotides: TGTGCCACCAGCAGAGGGTTAGGCGGGGTGGAGGGGACGCAGTATTTT.

The gene calls are TRBV5-1 and TRBJ2-2; 9 nucleotides line up with TRBD2. V shed 3 bases and J 2 bases; nucleotides not matched to a gene: 8. Germline V gene sequence: CDR1 SGHRS, CDR2 YFSETQ. The CDR3 spans 17 residues. The CDR3 loop is CASSWGSAGGNTGELFF. CDR3 coding DNA: TGCGCCAGCAGCTGGGGCTCAGCGGGGGGCAACACCGGGGAGCTGTTTTTT. Based on the CDR3 plus reference TRBV5-1 and TRBJ2-2, the full variable domain is KAGVTQTPRYLIKTRGQQVTLSCSPISGHRSVSWYQQTPGQGLQFLFEYFSETQRNKGNFPGRFSGRQFSNSRSEMNVSTLELGDSALYLCASSWGSAGGNTGELFFGEGSRLTVL.

The chain recombines TRBV12-3 or TRBV12-4 with TRBJ2-7; 7 bases line up with TRBD1. The J segment lost 5 bases and the V segment lost 8 bases, leaving 9 bases of the junction unmatched. This CDR3 region has 13 residues. Written as DNA, the CDR3 is TGTGCCAGCGCGACAGGGAATTTCGACGAGCAGTACTTC. Its protein is CASATGNFDEQYF.

This clone occurred once. The V call is TRBV7-9, the J call TRBJ2-2, with TRBD1 matching over 7 bases. The CDR3 runs to 17 residues. Per germline, CDR1 SEHNR and CDR2 FQNEAQ (reference sequence). J gave up 5 bases and V 3 bases, and 12 bases lay outside the gene matches. CDR3 in amino acids: CASSLQRDSLETGELFF. CDR3 DNA: TGTGCCAGCAGCTTGCAACGGGACAGCCTTGAGACCGGGGAGCTGTTTTTT.

CDR3 amino acids: CASSLPGGRAFF. CDR3 nucleotides: TGTGCCAGCAGTTTACCCGGGGGAAGAGCTTTCTTT. J is TRBJ1-1 and V is TRBV28, with D possibly matching TRBD1 (5 bases). The germline CDR1 and CDR2 sequences are MDHEN and SYDVKM. There are 12 residues in the CDR3. Trimming took 2 bases from V and 10 from J, leaving 11 bases between them.

The chain couples TRBV6-1 to TRBJ2-6; 7 nucleotides match TRBD1. Germline CDR1 MNHNS, CDR2 SASEGT. This CDR3 has 20 amino acids. Germline trimming cut 1 base from V and 1 base from J; bases unmatched to any gene: 13. The CDR3 spells CASSEGELGQLFSGANVLTF. In DNA, the CDR3 is TGTGCCAGCAGTGAAGGTGAACTGGGACAGCTTTTTTCTGGGGCCAACGTCCTGACTTTC.

The chain joins TRBV9 to TRBJ2-3; D is possibly TRBD2 (5 bases). This CDR3 has 16 residues. Germline CDR1 is SGDLS and CDR2 is YYNGEE. V dropped 2 bases and J dropped 5 bases, with 18 bases sitting between them. CDR3 DNA sequence: TGTGCCAGCAGCGTTGGGAAGCGTAACGAGGGAGATACGCAGTATTTT. This codes for CASSVGKRNEGDTQYF.

This clone was seen a handful of times. The V call is TRBV11-2, the J call TRBJ2-1; tentatively, D is TRBD2 (6 bases). The ends were cut back, 5 bases at V and 0 bases at J, with 14 bases in the middle. This CDR3 is built from 16 residues. Germline lookup yields CDR1 SGHAT and CDR2 FQNNGV. CDR3 DNA: TGTGCCAGCAGCCCACGGAGGAGGGCCTCCTACAATGAGCAGTTCTTC. It yields the protein CASSPRRRASYNEQFF. The whole variable domain, remainder taken from reference TRBV11-2 and TRBJ2-1, is EAGVAQSPRYKIIEKRQSVAFWCNPISGHATLYWYQQILGQGPKLLIQFQNNGVVDDSQLPKDRFSAERLKGVDSTLKIQPAKLEDSAVYLCASSPRRRASYNEQFFGPGTRLTVL.

This sequence joins TRBV7-9 and TRBJ1-4; D may be TRBD1 (6 bases). Germline CDR1 and CDR2: SEHNR and FQNEAQ (reference sequence). The CDR3 length is 16 residues. Trimming left V 2 bases short and J 4 bases short, with 14 bases between. The CDR3, as DNA: TGTGCCAGCAGCTTACCCCCAGGGGCTATTAATGAAAAACTGTTTTTT. Its translation is CASSLPPGAINEKLFF.

The V gene is TRBV4-1, the J gene TRBJ2-3; 10 bases fit TRBD2. Germline loops: CDR1 MGHRA, CDR2 YSYEKL. This CDR3 comprises 18 residues. V was pared by 1 base and J by 2 bases, with 9 bases of the junction left unmatched. For the CDR3, the DNA is TGCGCCAGCAGCCAAGTCCGGGTAACTAGCGGGGACACAGATACGCAGTATTTT. As protein: CASSQVRVTSGDTDTQYF.

The chain has TRBV7-2 and TRBJ1-6; 8 nucleotides match TRBD1. Germline CDR1 and CDR2: SGHTA and FQGNSA. This CDR3 has 16 amino acids. J was trimmed by 6 bases and V by 3 bases; bases with no gene match: 7. CDR3: CASSFSTGGSNSPLHF. Written as DNA, the CDR3 is TGTGCCAGCAGCTTTTCTACAGGGGGATCTAATTCACCCCTCCACTTT.

The rearrangement uses TRBV11-3 and TRBJ2-7; TRBD1 agrees at 10 bases. Germline V gives CDR1 SGHNT, CDR2 YENEEA. The CDR3 totals 17 residues. Trimming cost V 3 bases and J 3 bases; bases outside gene matches: 11. This CDR3 is CASSFRRQGALIYEQYF. The CDR3 nucleotides read TGTGCCAGCAGCTTCAGAAGACAGGGGGCTCTAATCTACGAGCAGTACTTC.

The chain combines TRBV6-5 with TRBJ1-2, with 8 bases identical to TRBD1. Germline trimming cut 10 bases from V and 3 bases from J; bases unmatched to any gene: 10. This CDR3 spans 14 amino acids. The germline CDR1 and CDR2 sequences are MNHEY and SVGAGI. This CDR3 is CATGVSDRDYGYTF. CDR3 nucleotide sequence: TGTGCCACTGGAGTGTCGGACAGGGACTATGGCTACACCTTC.

This clone was counted a few times. The V and J genes are TRBV5-1 and TRBJ2-3; possible D gene TRBD1, 7 bases. Germline lookup yields CDR1 SGHRS and CDR2 YFSETQ. Trimming shortened V by 7 bases and J by 4 bases, and 13 bases separated the two germline ends. The CDR3 covers 13 residues. CDR3 region: CASRQGGADTQYF. The CDR3 nucleotides read TGCGCCAGCCGACAGGGAGGAGCAGATACGCAGTATTTT.

The rearrangement joins TRBV27 to TRBJ2-2; D is perhaps TRBD2 (6 bases). The germline V gene has CDR1 MNHEY and CDR2 SMNVEV (reference sequence). V shed 7 bases and J shed 0 bases, with 12 bases lying between them. This CDR3 is built from 15 residues. This CDR3 is CASTARGANTGELFF. The CDR3 nucleotides are TGTGCCAGCACGGCGCGGGGAGCGAACACCGGGGAGCTGTTTTTT.

The rearrangement links TRBV5-6 to TRBJ1-1, with D possibly matching TRBD1 (6 bases). The germline V and J ends were trimmed by 1 base and 3 bases, with 10 bases remaining between them. Germline V gives CDR1 SGHDT, CDR2 YYEEEE. The CDR3 runs to 14 residues. CDR3 region: CASSLYREDTEAFF. The CDR3 coding sequence is TGTGCCAGCAGCTTGTACAGGGAAGACACTGAAGCTTTCTTT.

DNA for the CDR3: TGCAGTGCTAGTCTTATCCTCTATGGCTACACCTTC. Translation gives CSASLILYGYTF. V usage is TRBV20-1 and J usage is TRBJ1-2; D call uncertain. Germline loops: CDR1 DFQATT, CDR2 SNEGSKA (reference sequence). The V end lost 3 bases, the J end lost 4 bases, and 9 bases lay between the germline ends. This CDR3 has 12 amino acids.